The rows below give T cell receptor beta chains drawn from one sample of a study of T cells in Graves' hyperthyroidism and ophthalmopathy. TCRdb used MiXCR to reprocess the multiplex PCR reads, holding one entry per CDR3 protein. Of around 600,000 distinct CDR3 sequences in the sample, roughly 15% were seen once. Sequenced sample: blood. The receptor set was obtained from a middle-aged woman with Graves' ophthalmopathy. Both conserved end residues are part of each CDR3. D genes are given only for firm matches. Not every row has a clone size; where given, it reads once, few, many or a size class.

>-|TRBV2|-|TRBJ2-1
TGTGCCAGCAGTTTACCCCGGACATGGCAGTTCTTC
CASSLPRTWQFF
>-|TRBV20-1|-|TRBJ2-5
TGCAGTGCTGTGAGGGTGATGTCAACGGGAGCCCAGTACTTC
CSAVRVMSTGAQYF
>many|TRBV18|-|TRBJ2-3
TGTGCCAGCTCACTCCTGGAGGGAGATACGCAGTATTTT
CASSLLEGDTQYF
>-|TRBV27|TRBD1|TRBJ2-1
TGTGCCAGCAGTTTATTCGGGACAGGGGCAAATGAGCAGTTCTTC
CASSLFGTGANEQFF
>few|TRBV7-2|-|TRBJ2-1
TGTGCCAGCAGCTTAAAGCTAGGAAGGGATGAGCAGTTCTTC
CASSLKLGRDEQFF
>-|TRBV2|-|TRBJ2-2
TGTGCCAGCAGTGAAAATAAGGGACCCACCGGGGAGCTGTTTTTT
CASSENKGPTGELFF
>few|TRBV15|-|TRBJ1-6
TGTGCCACCAGCAGAGATCCGACTAATTCACCCCTCCACTTT
CATSRDPTNSPLHF
>many|TRBV2|TRBD1|TRBJ1-5
TGTGCCAGCAGTGGGACAGGGAGTCAGCCCCAGCATTTT
CASSGTGSQPQHF
>-|TRBV7-2|-|TRBJ2-2
TGTGCCAGCAGACGCATCGCAGGGTTCGGGGAGCTGTTTTTT
CASRRIAGFGELFF
>many|TRBV2|-|TRBJ1-1
TGTGCCAGCAGTGAGGACGGCCTCTTGGCTTTCTTT
CASSEDGLLAFF
>many|TRBV2|-|TRBJ2-1
TGTGCCAGCAGTGATTCGGGGGTTCTCAATGAGCAGTTCTTC
CASSDSGVLNEQFF
>many|TRBV20-1|-|TRBJ2-7
TGCAGTGCTAGAGATCCGGGGCAGGCCGCCTACGAGCAGTACTTC
CSARDPGQAAYEQYF
>many|TRBV20-1|TRBD2|TRBJ2-3
TGCAGTCATCTAGCGGGGGCCACAGATACGCAGTATTTT
CSHLAGATDTQYF
>many|TRBV28|TRBD2|TRBJ2-7
TGTGCCAGCAGTTTTGGACTAGCGGGAGTTGCCGAGCAGTACTTC
CASSFGLAGVAEQYF
>many|TRBV28|TRBD1|TRBJ1-2
TGTGCCAGCAGTTCCGGAGGACAGGGGGTTGCTGGCTACACCTTC
CASSSGGQGVAGYTF
>many|TRBV20-1|TRBD2|TRBJ2-3
TGCAGTGCTAGAGATCCGTCGGGGGGGAGCACAGATACGCAGTATTTT
CSARDPSGGSTDTQYF
>many|TRBV18|-|TRBJ2-3
TGTGCCAGCTCACCACCGGTAGGAGATACGCAGTATTTT
CASSPPVGDTQYF
>many|TRBV14|-|TRBJ1-3
TGTGCCAGCAGCCATGGGTCAGGATTTTCTGGAAACACCATATATTTT
CASSHGSGFSGNTIYF
>many|TRBV29-1|-|TRBJ2-5
TGCAGCGTTGCGGGGCCAGTCTCAAGGGAGACCCAGTACTTC
CSVAGPVSRETQYF
>-|TRBV29-1|TRBD1|TRBJ2-7
TGCAGCGTTGAGACAGGGATTCTCGACGAGCAGTACTTC
CSVETGILDEQYF
>many|TRBV7-6|TRBD2|TRBJ2-3
TGTGCCAGCAGCTTGGCTAGCGGGGTAGATACGCAGTATTTT
CASSLASGVDTQYF
>-|TRBV9|-|TRBJ2-5
TGTGCCAGCAGCCCACCTGGGGGAGACGCCCTATTGGAGACCCAGTACTTC
CASSPPGGDALLETQYF
>many|TRBV5-1|-|TRBJ2-2
TGTGCCAGCAGCTTAGTGTCTACCGGGGAGCTGTTTTTT
CASSLVSTGELFF